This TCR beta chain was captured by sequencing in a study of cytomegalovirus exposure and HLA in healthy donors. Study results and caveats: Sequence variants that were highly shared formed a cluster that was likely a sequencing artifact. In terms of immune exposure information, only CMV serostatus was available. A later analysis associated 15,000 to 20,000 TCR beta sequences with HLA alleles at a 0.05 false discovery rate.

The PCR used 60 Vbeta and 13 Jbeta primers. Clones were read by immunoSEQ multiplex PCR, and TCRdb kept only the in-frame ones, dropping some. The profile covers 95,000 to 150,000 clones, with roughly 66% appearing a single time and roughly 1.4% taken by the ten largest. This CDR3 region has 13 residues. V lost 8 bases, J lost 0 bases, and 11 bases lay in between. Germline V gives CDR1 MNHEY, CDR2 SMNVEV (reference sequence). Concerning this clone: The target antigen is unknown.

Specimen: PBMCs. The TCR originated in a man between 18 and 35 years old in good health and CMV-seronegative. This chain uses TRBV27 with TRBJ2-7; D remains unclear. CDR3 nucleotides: TGTGCCAGCTCACGGTTGAGCTCCTACGAGCAGTACTTC. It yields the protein CASSRLSSYEQYF.